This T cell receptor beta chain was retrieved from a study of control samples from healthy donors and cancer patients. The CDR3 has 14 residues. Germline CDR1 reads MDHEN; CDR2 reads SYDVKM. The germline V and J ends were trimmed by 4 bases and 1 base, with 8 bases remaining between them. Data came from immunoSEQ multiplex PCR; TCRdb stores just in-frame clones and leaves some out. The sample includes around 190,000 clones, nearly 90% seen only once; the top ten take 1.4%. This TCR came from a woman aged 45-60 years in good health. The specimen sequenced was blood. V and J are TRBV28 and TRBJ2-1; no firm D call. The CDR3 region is CASSSTDSYNEQFF. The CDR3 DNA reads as TGTGCCAGCAGTTCCACAGATTCCTACAATGAGCAGTTCTTC.